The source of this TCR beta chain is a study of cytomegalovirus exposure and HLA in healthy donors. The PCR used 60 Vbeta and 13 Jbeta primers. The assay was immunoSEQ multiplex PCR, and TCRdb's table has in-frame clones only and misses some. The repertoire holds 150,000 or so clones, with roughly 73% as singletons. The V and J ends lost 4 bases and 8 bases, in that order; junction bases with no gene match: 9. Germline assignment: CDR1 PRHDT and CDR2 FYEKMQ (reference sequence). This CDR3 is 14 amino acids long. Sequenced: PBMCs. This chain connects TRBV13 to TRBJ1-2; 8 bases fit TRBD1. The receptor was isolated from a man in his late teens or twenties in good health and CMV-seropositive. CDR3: CASSYGQGGAGYTF. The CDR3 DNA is TGTGCCAGCAGCTACGGACAGGGCGGTGCGGGCTACACCTTC.